The clone carrying this T cell receptor beta chain occurred many times. Antigen unknown. The source of the sample is a study of molecular identifiers for immune sequencing clone quantification. Whole-study findings and limits: Identical barcode-sharing TCR molecules could lead to underestimated sizes for highly expanded clones.

This CDR3 comprises 14 residues. Germline assignment: CDR1 SEHNR and CDR2 FQNEAQ (reference sequence). V dropped 5 bases and J dropped 4 bases, with 15 bases sitting between them. Preparation methods for the bulk TCR libraries were those previously described, with listed TCR primers. TCRdb analysed the PCR reads with MiXCR anew, one entry per CDR3 protein. The sample carries 40,000 to 45,000 distinct CDR3 sequences, under 25% recorded once. The sequence was collected from a human donor in good health. Some libraries in this study had Jurkat cell RNA spiked in. The chain carries TRBV7-9 and TRBJ2-7; D perhaps matches TRBD1 (6 bases). Sequenced: naive CD8+ T cells from blood, with Jurkat cell RNA spiked in. Subset: FACS-sorted CD8+CD4-CCR7+CD45RA+ naive T cells. CDR3: CASSPGDLPYEQYF. In DNA, the CDR3 is TGTGCCAGCAGCCCAGGGGACCTACCTTACGAGCAGTACTTC.